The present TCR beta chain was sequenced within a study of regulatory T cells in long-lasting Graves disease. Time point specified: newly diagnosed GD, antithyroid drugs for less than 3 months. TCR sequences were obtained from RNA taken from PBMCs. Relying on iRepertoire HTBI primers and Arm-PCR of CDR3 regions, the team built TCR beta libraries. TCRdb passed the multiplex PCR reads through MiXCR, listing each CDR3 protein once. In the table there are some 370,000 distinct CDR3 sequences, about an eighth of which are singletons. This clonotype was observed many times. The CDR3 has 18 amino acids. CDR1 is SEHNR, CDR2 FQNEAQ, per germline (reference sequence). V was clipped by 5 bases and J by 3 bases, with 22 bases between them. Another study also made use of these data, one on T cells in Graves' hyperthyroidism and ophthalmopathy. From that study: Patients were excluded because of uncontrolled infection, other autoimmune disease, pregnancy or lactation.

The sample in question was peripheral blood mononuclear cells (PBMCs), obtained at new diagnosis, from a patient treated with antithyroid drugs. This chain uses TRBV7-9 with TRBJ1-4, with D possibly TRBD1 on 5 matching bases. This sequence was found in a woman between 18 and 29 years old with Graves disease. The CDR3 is CASSRSRQSPLANEKLFF. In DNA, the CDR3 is TGTGCCAGCAGCCGGTCTCGACAGTCTCCCTTAGCTAATGAAAAACTGTTTTTT.